These 15 T cell receptor beta chains originate from one sample sequenced in a study of blood T cell repertoires in COVID-19. Produced via immunoSEQ multiplex PCR; TCRdb's table is partial and in-frame only. The table records around 300,000 clones, 65% to 90% of them present only once. Source material: peripheral blood. These receptors all stem from a human donor in a cohort sampled during active COVID-19.

The chain is built from TRBV4-2 and TRBJ2-1, with a possible D match to TRBD1 (5 bases). V lost 0 bases and J 7 bases, leaving 16 bases between the germline ends. Per the germline V gene, CDR1 is LGHNA and CDR2 is YNFKEQ. The CDR3 consists of 16 residues. Written as DNA, the CDR3 is TGTGCCAGCAGCCAAGATAACACCCGGCCAGGGAATGAGCAGTTCTTC. Residues: CASSQDNTRPGNEQFF.

The V gene is TRBV7-9, the J gene TRBJ1-2, with no clear D. Germline-derived CDR1 and CDR2 are SEHNR and FQNEAQ (reference sequence). V was clipped by 3 bases and J by 2 bases, with 7 bases between them. The CDR3 totals 13 residues. The CDR3 here is CASSLGQNYGYTF. The CDR3 DNA reads as TGTGCCAGCAGCTTGGGCCAAAACTATGGCTACACCTTC.

This clone came up once. The chain carries TRBV7-9 and TRBJ2-7; D might be TRBD2 (5 bases). The CDR3 is 13 residues long. Trimming took off 8 bases at V and 1 base at J, with 12 bases between the two ends. CDR1 and CDR2 from the germline V gene are SEHNR and FQNEAQ (reference sequence). Here the CDR3 DNA reads TGTGCCAGCGGGGTACGGGATTCCTACGAGCAGTACTTC. This translates into CASGVRDSYEQYF.

The CDR3 loop is CATSRDHGLTYEQYF. In DNA, the CDR3 is TGTGCCACCAGCAGAGATCATGGACTTACCTACGAGCAGTACTTC. V usage is TRBV15 and J usage is TRBJ2-7; maybe TRBD2 (5 bases). This CDR3 contains 15 residues. The germline V gene has CDR1 LNHNV and CDR2 YYDKDF (reference sequence). Trimming took 0 bases from V and 2 from J, leaving 11 bases between them.

The J gene is TRBJ2-1, the V gene TRBV29-1; 9 bases fit TRBD1. The length of the CDR3 is 16 residues. From germline, CDR1 is SQVTM and CDR2 ANQGSEA. V shed 4 bases, J shed 7 bases, and the junction held 14 bases outside the gene matches. CDR3 bases: TGCAGCGTTGGGGAAACAGGGGGCGCGTCAATGAATGAGCAGTTCTTC. Translating gives CSVGETGGASMNEQFF.

The V and J genes are TRBV5-1 and TRBJ1-2; D is perhaps TRBD1 (5 bases). Per germline, CDR1 SGHRS and CDR2 YFSETQ. V was trimmed by 2 bases and J by 0 bases, leaving 11 bases between them. The CDR3 totals 15 residues. The CDR3 region has the DNA TGCGCCAGCAGCTTAACGGGGGATTCTAACTATGGCTACACCTTC. Translating it yields CASSLTGDSNYGYTF. The full variable domain, with the rest looked up from reference TRBV5-1 and TRBJ1-2, is KAGVTQTPRYLIKTRGQQVTLSCSPISGHRSVSWYQQTPGQGLQFLFEYFSETQRNKGNFPGRFSGRQFSNSRSEMNVSTLELGDSALYLCASSLTGDSNYGYTFGSGTRLTVV.

The gene calls are TRBV6-1 and TRBJ1-1; D is uncertain. With 3 bases removed from V and 4 bases from J, the gap between germline ends came to 18 bases. Germline values: CDR1 MNHNS, CDR2 SASEGT. CDR3 length equals 16 residues. The CDR3 here is CASSEIGGLGSTEAFF. The CDR3, as DNA: TGTGCCAGCAGTGAGATCGGTGGGCTTGGGAGCACTGAAGCTTTCTTT.

The rearrangement joins TRBV6-5 to TRBJ2-6; D is ambiguous. Germline CDR1 is MNHEY and CDR2 is SVGAGI. The CDR3 covers 15 residues. The ends were cut back, 6 bases at V and 2 bases at J, with 11 bases in the middle. CDR3 protein: CASSLSLAGANVLTF. The CDR3 DNA follows: TGTGCCAGCAGCCTTTCCCTTGCTGGGGCCAACGTCCTGACTTTC.

This sequence joins TRBV19 and TRBJ2-2; 11 nucleotides match TRBD1. The CDR3 contains 15 residues. V lost 6 bases to trimming and J lost 7 bases; unmatched junction nucleotides: 7. Germline V CDR1 and CDR2: LNHDA, SQIVND (reference sequence). As DNA, the CDR3 is TGTGCCAGTAGACTATTGGGACAGGGGGGCGGGGAGCTGTTTTTT. As protein: CASRLLGQGGGELFF.

This clone was observed a few times. The V and J genes are TRBV6-5 and TRBJ1-4; 11 nucleotides match TRBD1. With V trimmed by 5 bases and J by 8 bases, 7 bases remained unmatched. The germline V gene has CDR1 MNHEY and CDR2 SVGAGI. The CDR3 has 15 amino acids. The CDR3 loop reads CASSPRDRGIEKLFF. The CDR3 bases are TGTGCCAGCAGTCCCCGGGACAGGGGGATCGAAAAACTGTTTTTT.

V and J are TRBV4-1 and TRBJ1-2; no firm D call. Per the germline V gene, CDR1 is MGHRA and CDR2 is YSYEKL. The CDR3 sequence is 14 residues long. V was cut by 1 base and J by 1 base, with 7 bases left in between. The CDR3 spells CASSQARLNYGYTF. The CDR3 bases are TGCGCCAGCAGCCAAGCCCGTCTTAACTATGGCTACACCTTC.

The chain couples TRBV7-6 to TRBJ1-1; 9 nucleotides line up with TRBD1. Looked up from germline, CDR1 is SGHVS and CDR2 is FNYEAQ. Trimming at V came to 5 bases and at J to 6 bases, leaving 16 bases not matched to a gene. The CDR3 has 17 amino acids. This CDR3 reads CASSPGPRTGEVSEAFF. CDR3 sequence (DNA): TGTGCCAGCAGCCCCGGGCCCCGGACAGGGGAAGTCTCTGAAGCTTTCTTT.

The chain combines TRBV7-2 with TRBJ2-7, with 11 bases aligning to TRBD1. CDR3 length: 17 residues. The germline CDR1 and CDR2 sequences are SGHTA and FQGNSA. V was pared by 5 bases and J by 1 base, with 10 bases of the junction left unmatched. CDR3 sequence (DNA): TGTGCCAGCAGCCCGGGAGGCGGGGACAGGGGGTCCTACGAGCAGTACTTC. It specifies CASSPGGGDRGSYEQYF.

The chain is built from TRBV19 and TRBJ2-2, with 9 bases fitting TRBD1. Germline V gene sequence: CDR1 LNHDA, CDR2 SQIVND (reference sequence). V lost 1 base, J lost 5 bases, and 2 bases stayed unmatched. The CDR3 contains 15 residues. The CDR3 DNA sequence: TGTGCCAGTAGTATAGCCGGGACAGGGACCGGGGAGCTGTTTTTT. Protein: CASSIAGTGTGELFF.

The chain has TRBV15 and TRBJ2-2, with 8 positions matching TRBD1. This CDR3 is 15 amino acids long. Looked up from germline, CDR1 is LNHNV and CDR2 is YYDKDF (reference sequence). J lost 6 bases, V lost 1 base, and 4 bases had no gene match. CDR3 DNA sequence: TGTGCCACCAGCAGAGGAACAGGGGGATCCGGGGAGCTGTTTTTT. It specifies CATSRGTGGSGELFF.